A single sample is the source of the 19 T cell receptor beta chains below, sequenced in a study of T cell changes during pregnancy in multiple sclerosis. This table comes from immunoSEQ multiplex PCR, and its TCRdb copy is limited to in-frame clones, with some not included. The sample carries 90,000 to 120,000 clones, 94% recorded once. The sample was peripheral blood, taken before pregnancy. All receptors come from a female donor with multiple sclerosis, enrolled in a pregnancy study.

This clone is a singleton in its sample. The chain uses TRBV5-6 and TRBJ2-1; 9 bases fit TRBD2. The junction had 6 bases not matched to a gene; V was cut back by 4 bases and J by 4 bases. Germline CDR1 and CDR2: SGHDT and YYEEEE. This CDR3 has 15 amino acids. CDR3 residues: CASSRWTSAYNEQFF. Here the CDR3 DNA reads TGTGCCAGCAGCCGATGGACTAGCGCGTACAATGAGCAGTTCTTC.

This chain joins TRBV5-4 and TRBJ2-7; a weak D match, TRBD2 (5 bases). Germline V gene sequence: CDR1 SGHNT, CDR2 YYREEE (reference sequence). CDR3 length: 13 amino acids. Trimming stripped 0 bases from V and 2 bases from J, with 6 bases between. CDR3 nucleotide sequence: TGTGCCAGCAGCTTGGCGGGAACCTACGAGCAGTACTTC. It translates to CASSLAGTYEQYF. Looking up the rest from reference TRBV5-4 and TRBJ2-7 gives the full variable domain: ETGVTQSPTHLIKTRGQQVTLRCSSQSGHNTVSWYQQALGQGPQFIFQYYREEENGRGNFPPRFSGLQFPNYSSELNVNALELDDSALYLCASSLAGTYEQYFGPGTRLTVT.

In DNA, the CDR3 is TGTGCCAGCAGTTCAGTCAGGACTAGTTTTGGACACGAGCAGTACTTC. Its translation is CASSSVRTSFGHEQYF. The gene calls are TRBV7-9 and TRBJ2-7, with 7 positions matching TRBD2. This CDR3 spans 16 amino acids. The germline CDR1 and CDR2 sequences are SEHNR and FQNEAQ (reference sequence). V shed 6 bases, J shed 5 bases, and the junction held 16 bases outside the gene matches.

The chain joins TRBV2 to TRBJ1-2; 8 positions match TRBD1. The length of the CDR3 is 14 residues. V was pared by 4 bases and J by 2 bases, with 3 bases of the junction left unmatched. CDR1 is SNHLY, CDR2 FYNNEI, per germline. CDR3 amino acids: CASSAGGVNYGYTF. CDR3 DNA: TGTGCCAGCAGTGCAGGGGGCGTAAACTATGGCTACACCTTC.

The V and J genes are TRBV2 and TRBJ2-1; 9 positions match TRBD1. Looked up from germline, CDR1 is SNHLY and CDR2 is FYNNEI. V trimming: 1 base; J trimming: 7 bases; junction bases outside the gene matches: 8. The CDR3 sequence is 16 residues long. The CDR3 nucleotides read TGTGCCAGCAGTGAAGAAGCGGGACAGGGTAGGAATGAGCAGTTCTTC. This codes for CASSEEAGQGRNEQFF. The variable domain in full, with the rest retrieved from reference TRBV2 and TRBJ2-1, is EPEVTQTPSHQVTQMGQEVILRCVPISNHLYFYWYRQILGQKVEFLVSFYNNEISEKSEIFDDQFSVERPDGSNFTLKIRSTKLEDSAMYFCASSEEAGQGRNEQFFGPGTRLTVL.

V and J are TRBV7-8 and TRBJ2-1; 10 positions match TRBD2. From germline, CDR1 is SGHVS and CDR2 FQNEAQ. The CDR3 spans 17 residues. Unmatched junction bases numbered 8, after V lost 5 bases and J lost 1 base. The CDR3 protein is CASSRRTSGNSYNEQFF. CDR3 nucleotides: TGTGCCAGCAGCCGACGGACTAGCGGTAATTCCTACAATGAGCAGTTCTTC.

The CDR3 region has the DNA TGTGCCAGCAGTTTGAGTGGACAGGGGTTTTACGAGCAGTACTTC. Amino acids: CASSLSGQGFYEQYF. V and J are TRBV27 and TRBJ2-7; 9 bases map to TRBD1. CDR3 length: 15 amino acids. Unmatched junction bases numbered 7, after V lost 3 bases and J lost 4 bases. Germline V CDR1 and CDR2: MNHEY, SMNVEV (reference sequence).

This chain joins TRBV7-9 and TRBJ2-5; D is ambiguous. From germline, CDR1 is SEHNR and CDR2 FQNEAQ (reference sequence). This CDR3 contains 13 residues. Trimming took 4 bases from V and 9 from J, leaving 15 bases between them. CDR3 coding DNA: TGTGCCAGCAGCTCCGACACTCTTTACGCCCAGTACTTC. This gives the protein CASSSDTLYAQYF.

The J gene is TRBJ2-5, the V gene TRBV2, with D possibly being TRBD1 (6 bases). The CDR3 runs 13 residues. Between the trimmed V and J ends, which lost 5 bases and 3 bases, there was a span of 10 bases. Germline lookup yields CDR1 SNHLY and CDR2 FYNNEI. CDR3 protein: CASSQGPEETQYF. CDR3 DNA sequence: TGTGCCAGCAGTCAGGGGCCGGAAGAGACCCAGTACTTC. Full variable domain (remainder filled in from reference TRBV2 and TRBJ2-5): EPEVTQTPSHQVTQMGQEVILRCVPISNHLYFYWYRQILGQKVEFLVSFYNNEISEKSEIFDDQFSVERPDGSNFTLKIRSTKLEDSAMYFCASSQGPEETQYFGPGTRLLVL.

The chain combines TRBV30 with TRBJ1-2, with TRBD1 matching 7 bases. The CDR3 totals 13 residues. With V trimmed by 3 bases and J by 4 bases, 5 bases remained unmatched. Germline CDR1 and CDR2: GTSNPN and SVGIG (reference sequence). CDR3 residues: CAWSSEGAYGYTF. The CDR3 region has the DNA TGTGCCTGGAGCTCGGAGGGGGCCTATGGCTACACCTTC.

The V and J genes are TRBV2 and TRBJ1-1, with D unclear. Trimming took off 7 bases at V and 4 bases at J, with 7 bases between the two ends. The germline V gene has CDR1 SNHLY and CDR2 FYNNEI. CDR3 length: 11 residues. The CDR3 bases are TGTGCCAGCATAGGACTCACTGAAGCTTTCTTT. Its protein is CASIGLTEAFF.

The chain employs TRBV7-9 and TRBJ2-1; TRBD1 aligns across 7 bases. The length of the CDR3 is 15 residues. Per the germline V gene, CDR1 is SEHNR and CDR2 is FQNEAQ (reference sequence). Trimming at V came to 5 bases and at J to 0 bases, leaving 4 bases not matched to a gene. The CDR3 coding sequence is TGTGCCAGCAGCCCGACAGGGCCCTCCTACAATGAGCAGTTCTTC. It specifies CASSPTGPSYNEQFF.

This clone was seen a single time. The rearrangement joins TRBV7-7 to TRBJ2-5, with 9 nucleotides matching TRBD2. The germline CDR1 and CDR2 sequences are SSHAT and FNYEAQ (reference sequence). This CDR3 comprises 15 residues. V dropped 5 bases and J dropped 5; count of bases not matched to a gene: 9. The CDR3 loop is CASSSSGSAMETQYF. CDR3 DNA: TGTGCCAGCAGCAGTAGCGGGAGCGCCATGGAGACCCAGTACTTC.

The V and J genes are TRBV6-1 and TRBJ1-2; D remains unclear. The V and J ends lost 3 bases and 8 bases respectively, with 13 bases between them. The CDR3 totals 13 residues. From germline, CDR1 is MNHNS and CDR2 SASEGT. As DNA, the CDR3 is TGTGCCAGCAGTGAGGGTTCGGGAGGGGGCTACACCTTC. Translating gives CASSEGSGGGYTF.

V and J are TRBV30 and TRBJ2-7; D gene ambiguous. CDR1 GTSNPN and CDR2 SVGIG come from the germline V gene (reference sequence). Trimming shortened V by 1 base and J by 9 bases, and 10 bases separated the two germline ends. The CDR3 sequence is 11 residues long. The CDR3 coding sequence is TGTGCCTGGAGTGAGTCCTCGGGGCAGTACTTC. Protein sequence: CAWSESSGQYF.

The chain links TRBV5-4 to TRBJ2-7; TRBD2 matches at 8 bases. Per germline, CDR1 SGHNT and CDR2 YYREEE (reference sequence). The CDR3 loop spans 16 amino acids. Trimming cost V 1 base and J 0 bases; bases outside gene matches: 6. Written as DNA, the CDR3 is TGTGCCAGCAGCTTGAGCGGGGGCCTCAGCTCCTACGAGCAGTACTTC. It is translated as CASSLSGGLSSYEQYF.

The chain combines TRBV28 with TRBJ1-2; 8 nucleotides match TRBD1. The CDR3 is made up of 15 amino acids. Germline loops: CDR1 MDHEN, CDR2 SYDVKM. The trim removed 5 bases at V and 7 bases at J, leaving 12 bases unmatched. The CDR3 is CASSPTGTGSAGYTF. CDR3 sequence (DNA): TGTGCCAGCAGTCCGACCGGGACAGGCTCGGCTGGCTACACCTTC.

The chain links TRBV28 to TRBJ1-3; tentatively, D is TRBD1 (5 bases). This CDR3 spans 14 amino acids. From germline, CDR1 is MDHEN and CDR2 SYDVKM. The V and J ends lost 10 bases and 3 bases respectively, with 16 bases between them. The chain's CDR3 is CATEGLGVGNTIYF. The DNA of the CDR3 is TGTGCCACCGAAGGGTTAGGGGTTGGAAACACCATATATTTT.

The chain links TRBV10-3 to TRBJ1-3, with 10 bases lining up with TRBD1. Germline V gene lookup returns CDR1 ENHRY and CDR2 SYGVKD. The CDR3 consists of 15 residues. J was trimmed by 11 bases and V by 8 bases; bases with no gene match: 15. This chain's CDR3 is CAIGGRTGGSSAIYF. DNA for the CDR3: TGTGCCATCGGGGGCCGGACAGGGGGGAGTTCTGCCATATATTTT.